This TCR beta chain was captured in a study of blood T cells in healthy people across ages. The use of a sample-barcoded 5' primer and a J-beta primer mix characterized a second PCR of roughly 6 to 11 cycles. TCRdb processed the 5' RACE reads anew with MiXCR; each CDR3 protein has one entry. The repertoire holds more than 500,000 distinct CDR3 sequences, 27% seen once, with approximately 17% in the top ten. Germline CDR1 reads SGDLS; CDR2 reads YYNGEE. With 4 bases clipped from V and 5 bases from J, the junction kept 8 bases outside the gene matches. The CDR3 extends over 15 amino acids. This clonotype appeared a few times.

The TCR originated in a woman between 65 and 79 years old in good health. The sequenced sample was blood. This chain links TRBV9 with TRBJ1-4; 7 nucleotides line up with TRBD1. The CDR3 protein is CASSSWGQRNEKLFF. The DNA of the CDR3 is TGTGCCAGCAGCTCTTGGGGACAGAGAAATGAAAAACTGTTTTTT.